One sample yielded the 18 T cell receptor beta chains listed below, sequenced in a study of T cells in Graves' hyperthyroidism and ophthalmopathy. Amplification targeted TCR beta CDR3 regions from RNA transcripts. Initially, a first-round RT-PCR of the TCR CDR3 employed the HTBI primer set. TCRdb used MiXCR to reprocess the multiplex PCR reads, holding one entry per CDR3 protein. The table lists around 690,000 distinct CDR3 sequences, 20% to 25% of them singletons. The sequencing input was blood. The source of these receptors is a man younger than 40 with Graves' ophthalmopathy.

The gene calls are TRBV5-1 and TRBJ1-1; D is unclear. Trimming removed 2 bases from V and 2 bases from J, with 7 bases in between. Germline V lookup: CDR1 SGHRS, CDR2 YFSETQ. CDR3 length equals 13 residues. DNA of the CDR3: TGCGCCAGCAGCTTTATGACCAACACTGAAGCTTTCTTT. Translating it yields CASSFMTNTEAFF.

The sample holds many counts of this clonotype. The rearrangement uses TRBV28 and TRBJ1-1; D may be TRBD1 (5 bases). V lost 3 bases and J lost 5, with 31 bases in between. Germline V gene lookup returns CDR1 MDHEN and CDR2 SYDVKM. The CDR3 has 20 amino acids. This chain's CDR3 is CASSFGTEATTDRGGTEAFF. For the CDR3, the DNA is TGTGCCAGCAGTTTTGGGACCGAAGCAACTACGGACCGGGGGGGGACTGAAGCTTTCTTT.

This clonotype was detected ten times or more. The chain couples TRBV7-2 to TRBJ2-2; no clear D gene. V gave up 4 bases and J gave up 2 bases, with 11 bases separating them. Germline V gene lookup returns CDR1 SGHTA and CDR2 FQGNSA. The CDR3 contains 15 residues. The CDR3 loop is CASSSRTENTGELFF. In nucleotides, the CDR3 is TGTGCCAGCAGCTCCCGGACGGAAAACACCGGGGAGCTGTTTTTT.

This chain joins TRBV10-3 and TRBJ2-1; possible D gene TRBD2, 5 bases. V gave up 5 bases and J gave up 4 bases, with 9 bases separating them. This CDR3 comprises 13 residues. Germline V gene lookup returns CDR1 ENHRY and CDR2 SYGVKD. CDR3 residues: CAISQAAYNEQFF. The CDR3 nucleotides are TGTGCCATCAGTCAAGCGGCATACAATGAGCAGTTCTTC.

This clonotype has a handful of counts. The J gene is TRBJ1-2, the V gene TRBV10-3, with 10 bases that match TRBD1. The trim removed 6 bases at V and 3 bases at J, leaving 1 base unmatched. Per the germline V gene, CDR1 is ENHRY and CDR2 is SYGVKD. The CDR3 has 13 amino acids. The CDR3 DNA follows: TGTGCCATCAGGACAGGGGGCGACTATGGCTACACCTTC. Residues: CAIRTGGDYGYTF.

V usage is TRBV9 and J usage is TRBJ2-1; D ambiguous. CDR1 is SGDLS and CDR2 is YYNGEE in the germline V gene. The CDR3 totals 12 residues. V lost 4 bases to trimming and J lost 12 bases, with 14 bases between them. DNA for the CDR3: TGTGCCAGCAGCTCGAATCTCCAAGGGCAGTTCTTC. Translating it yields CASSSNLQGQFF. Full variable domain (remainder filled in from reference TRBV9 and TRBJ2-1): DSGVTQTPKHLITATGQRVTLRCSPRSGDLSVYWYQQSLDQGLQFLIQYYNGEERAKGNILERFSAQQFPDLHSELNLSSLELGDSALYFCASSSNLQGQFFGPGTRLTVL.

The rearrangement links TRBV5-1 to TRBJ2-1; a weak D match, TRBD2 (6 bases). The germline V and J ends were trimmed by 1 base and 6 bases, with 14 bases remaining between them. Looked up from germline, CDR1 is SGHRS and CDR2 is YFSETQ. The CDR3 has 15 amino acids. The chain's CDR3 is CASSLNGISGNEQFF. CDR3 nucleotide sequence: TGCGCCAGCAGCTTGAACGGGATTAGCGGCAATGAGCAGTTCTTC.

The rearrangement links TRBV5-4 to TRBJ2-1, with 11 bases lining up with TRBD2. The CDR3 extends over 14 amino acids. V was pared by 4 bases and J by 14 bases, with 11 bases of the junction left unmatched. In germline, CDR1 is SGHNT, CDR2 YYREEE (reference sequence). The CDR3 spells CASSLLAGGPEEFF. In DNA, the CDR3 is TGTGCCAGCAGCCTATTAGCGGGAGGGCCGGAGGAGTTCTTC.

The rearrangement links TRBV6-2 or TRBV6-3 to TRBJ2-7, with D maybe TRBD1 (6 bases). Between the trimmed V and J ends, which lost 5 bases and 0 bases, there was a span of 11 bases. Germline V gene sequence: CDR1 MNHEY, CDR2 SVGEGT. This CDR3 has 14 amino acids. The CDR3 DNA sequence: TGTGCCAGCAGTACCAGGGACAACTCCTACGAGCAGTACTTC. Translating gives CASSTRDNSYEQYF.

The gene calls are TRBV12-3 or TRBV12-4 and TRBJ2-7, with 11 bases identical to TRBD2. The CDR3 contains 16 residues. V was pared by 5 bases and J by 6 bases, with 12 bases of the junction left unmatched. The CDR3 nucleotides are TGTGCCAGCAGTCGACTCGGACTAGCGGGTCCTAGCGAGCAGTACTTC. Protein: CASSRLGLAGPSEQYF.

The sample holds many counts of this clonotype. For the CDR3, the DNA is TGTGCCAGCAGCTTAGCGGGCGGGAGGGCCGCCCAGCAGTTCTTC. Amino acids: CASSLAGGRAAQQFF. The J gene is TRBJ2-1, the V gene TRBV7-9, with 9 bases fitting TRBD2. V lost 0 bases, J lost 11 bases, and 8 bases stayed unmatched. Per the germline V gene, CDR1 is SEHNR and CDR2 is FQNEAQ (reference sequence). The CDR3 loop spans 15 amino acids. Variable domain in full (rest from reference TRBV7-9 and TRBJ2-1): DTGVSQNPRHKITKRGQNVTFRCDPISEHNRLYWYRQTLGQGPEFLTYFQNEAQLEKSRLLSDRFSAERPKGSFSTLEIQRTEQGDSAMYLCASSLAGGRAAQQFFGPGTRLTVL.

This clonotype was recorded at least ten times. The V call is TRBV28, the J call TRBJ2-5, with TRBD1 identical over 7 bases. Germline CDR1 MDHEN, CDR2 SYDVKM. Losses at the gene ends were 5 bases for V and 2 bases for J; bases not matched to a gene: 8. CDR3 length: 15 amino acids. The CDR3 DNA reads TGTGCCAGCAGTCCTGGGGACAGCTCACAAGAGACCCAGTACTTC. This encodes CASSPGDSSQETQYF.

This clonotype occurred many times. This chain uses TRBV2 with TRBJ2-7; the match to TRBD2 covers 8 bases. Looked up from germline, CDR1 is SNHLY and CDR2 is FYNNEI. This CDR3 is 16 amino acids long. J lost 2 bases, V lost 6 bases, and 12 bases had no gene match. CDR3 sequence reads: CASRVPGLGMTYEQYF. CDR3 coding DNA: TGTGCCAGCAGGGTCCCGGGACTAGGTATGACCTACGAGCAGTACTTC.

This clonotype was detected a few times. The chain uses TRBV6-1 and TRBJ1-3; D perhaps matches TRBD1 (5 bases). The CDR3 length is 12 residues. Germline CDR1 reads MNHNS; CDR2 reads SASEGT. V lost 8 bases and J lost 2, with 7 bases in between. In DNA, the CDR3 is TGTGCCAGCGACAGTCCTGGAAACACCATATATTTT. Translating it yields CASDSPGNTIYF.

This clonotype was observed a handful of times. The chain is built from TRBV20-1 and TRBJ2-6; weak D call: TRBD2 (5 bases). This CDR3 has 13 amino acids. Germline-derived CDR1 and CDR2 are DFQATT and SNEGSKA (reference sequence). V lost 5 bases to trimming and J lost 0 bases, with 5 bases between them. This CDR3 reads CSARGSGANVLTF. The CDR3 DNA sequence: TGCAGTGCTCGGGGCTCTGGGGCCAACGTCCTGACTTTC.

CDR3 amino acids: CSASGQGVNQPQHF. The DNA for the CDR3 is TGCAGTGCTAGTGGCCAGGGGGTTAATCAGCCCCAGCATTTT. The chain combines TRBV20-1 with TRBJ1-5; 7 nucleotides line up with TRBD1. The V and J ends lost 3 bases and 4 bases, in that order; junction bases with no gene match: 6. The CDR3 is 14 residues long. From germline, CDR1 is DFQATT and CDR2 SNEGSKA (reference sequence).

This clonotype was found many times. The rearrangement uses TRBV5-1 and TRBJ2-1; D remains unclear. V shed 2 bases and J shed 8 bases, with 11 bases lying between them. Germline V gene data show CDR1 as SGHRS and CDR2 as YFSETQ. There are 13 residues in the CDR3. As DNA, the CDR3 is TGCGCCAGCAGCTTAGCGTCGTCCCATGAGCAGTTCTTC. It encodes CASSLASSHEQFF.

This clonotype was seen only a few times. The CDR3 region is CSANPGGPRNEQFF. CDR3 bases: TGCAGTGCTAACCCAGGGGGCCCGCGCAATGAGCAGTTCTTC. The chain combines TRBV20-1 with TRBJ2-1; 8 bases match TRBD1. CDR1 is DFQATT, CDR2 SNEGSKA, per germline (reference sequence). The CDR3 is 14 amino acids. J gave up 6 bases and V 4 bases, and 8 bases lay outside the gene matches.